The source of this T cell receptor beta chain is a study of cytomegalovirus exposure and HLA in healthy donors. General study findings and limits: Among the CMV-associated chains, three were confirmed in vitro as specific for CMV antigens. Reported performance of the classifier showed diagnosis of cytomegalovirus status with high specificity and sensitivity.

Remarks on this clone: The target antigen is unknown.

Nobody wrote down the CMV serostatus of this donor. The CDR3 extends over 13 amino acids. V dropped 10 bases and J dropped 0 bases, with 13 bases sitting between them. Germline V gives CDR1 MGHDK, CDR2 SYGVNS. Amplification used 60 Vbeta primers and 13 Jbeta primers. Sequencing was performed with immunoSEQ multiplex PCR; in TCRdb, only in-frame clones are kept and a portion is missing. The repertoire consists of over 100,000 clones, with about 69% occurring once and the leading ten covering approximately 4.3%. The chain links TRBV25-1 to TRBJ2-7; no reliable D call. The sequenced sample was PBMCs. The TCR was taken from a human donor in good health. CDR3 sequence reads: CANHTPYSYEQYF. CDR3 sequence (DNA): TGTGCCAACCACACACCTTACTCCTACGAGCAGTACTTC.